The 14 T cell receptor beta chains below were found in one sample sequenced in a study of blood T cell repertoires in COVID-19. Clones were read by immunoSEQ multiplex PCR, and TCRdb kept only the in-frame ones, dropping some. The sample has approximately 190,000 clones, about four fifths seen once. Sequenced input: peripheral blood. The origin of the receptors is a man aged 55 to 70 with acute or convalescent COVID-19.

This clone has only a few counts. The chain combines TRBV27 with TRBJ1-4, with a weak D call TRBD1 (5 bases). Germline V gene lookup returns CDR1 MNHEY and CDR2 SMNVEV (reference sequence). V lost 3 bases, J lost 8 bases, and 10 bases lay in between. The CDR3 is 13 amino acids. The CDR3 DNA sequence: TGTGCCAGCAGTTTCCCCGGGGGGGAAAAACTGTTTTTT. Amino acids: CASSFPGGEKLFF.

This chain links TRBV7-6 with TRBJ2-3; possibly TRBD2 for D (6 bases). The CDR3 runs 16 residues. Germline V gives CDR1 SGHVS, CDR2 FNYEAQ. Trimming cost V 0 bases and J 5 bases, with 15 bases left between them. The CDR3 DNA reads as TGTGCCAGCAGCTTAGCTAGGACCCGCGGGGAAGATACGCAGTATTTT. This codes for CASSLARTRGEDTQYF. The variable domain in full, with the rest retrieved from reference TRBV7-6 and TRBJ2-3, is GAGVSQSPRYKVTKRGQDVALRCDPISGHVSLYWYRQALGQGPEFLTYFNYEAQQDKSGLPNDRFSAERPEGSISTLTIQRTEQRDSAMYRCASSLARTRGEDTQYFGPGTRLTVL.

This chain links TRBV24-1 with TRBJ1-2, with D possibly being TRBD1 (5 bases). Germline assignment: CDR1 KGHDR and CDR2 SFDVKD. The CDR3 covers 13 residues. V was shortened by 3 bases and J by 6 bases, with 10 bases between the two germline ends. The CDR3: CATSDTRENGYTF. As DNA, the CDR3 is TGTGCCACCAGTGATACCAGGGAAAATGGCTACACCTTC.

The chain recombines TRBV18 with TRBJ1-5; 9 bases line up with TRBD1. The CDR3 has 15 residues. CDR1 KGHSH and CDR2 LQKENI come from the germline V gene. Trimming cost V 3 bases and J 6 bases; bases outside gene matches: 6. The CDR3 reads CASSPATGGPQPQHF. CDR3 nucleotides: TGTGCCAGCTCACCGGCGACAGGGGGGCCTCAGCCCCAGCATTTT.

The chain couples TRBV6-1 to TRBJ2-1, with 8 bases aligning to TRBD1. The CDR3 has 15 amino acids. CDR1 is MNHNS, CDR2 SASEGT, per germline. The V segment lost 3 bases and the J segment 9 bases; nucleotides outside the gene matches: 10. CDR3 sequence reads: CASSDQGQGEGEQFF. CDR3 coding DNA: TGTGCCAGCAGTGATCAAGGACAGGGAGAGGGTGAGCAGTTCTTC.

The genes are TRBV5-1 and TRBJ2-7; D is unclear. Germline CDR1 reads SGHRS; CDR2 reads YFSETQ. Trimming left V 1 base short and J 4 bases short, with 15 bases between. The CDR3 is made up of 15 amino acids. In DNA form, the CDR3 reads TGCGCCAGCAGCTTGTCTATAGCTGCGCGTTACGAGCAGTACTTC. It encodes CASSLSIAARYEQYF.

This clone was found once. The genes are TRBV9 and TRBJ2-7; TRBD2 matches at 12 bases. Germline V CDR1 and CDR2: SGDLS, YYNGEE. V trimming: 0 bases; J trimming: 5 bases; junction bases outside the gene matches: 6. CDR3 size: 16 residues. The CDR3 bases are TGTGCCAGCAGCGTAGGACTAGCGGGGGAGTATAACGAGCAGTACTTC. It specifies CASSVGLAGEYNEQYF.

As DNA, the CDR3 is TGCGCCAGCAGCCCGAATTCAGGGGATACTGAAGCTTTCTTT. It is translated as CASSPNSGDTEAFF. J is TRBJ1-1 and V is TRBV4-3, with D possibly TRBD1 on 6 matching bases. The V gene lost 4 bases and the J gene lost 5 bases, with 14 bases spanning the gap. This CDR3 is built from 14 residues. The germline gives CDR1 LGHNA, CDR2 YSLEER.

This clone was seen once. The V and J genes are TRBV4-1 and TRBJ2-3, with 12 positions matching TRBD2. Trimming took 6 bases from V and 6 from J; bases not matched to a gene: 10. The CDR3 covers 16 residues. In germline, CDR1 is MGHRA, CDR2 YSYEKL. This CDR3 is CASSKQTSGSTDTQYF. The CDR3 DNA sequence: TGCGCCAGCAGTAAACAGACTAGCGGGAGTACGGATACGCAGTATTTT.

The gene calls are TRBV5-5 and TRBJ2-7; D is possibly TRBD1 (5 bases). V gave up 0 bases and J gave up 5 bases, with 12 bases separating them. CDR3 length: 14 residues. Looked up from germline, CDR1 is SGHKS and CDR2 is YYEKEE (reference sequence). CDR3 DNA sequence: TGTGCCAGCAGCTTGGAAGGGGAAATCGACGAGCAGTACTTC. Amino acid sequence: CASSLEGEIDEQYF.

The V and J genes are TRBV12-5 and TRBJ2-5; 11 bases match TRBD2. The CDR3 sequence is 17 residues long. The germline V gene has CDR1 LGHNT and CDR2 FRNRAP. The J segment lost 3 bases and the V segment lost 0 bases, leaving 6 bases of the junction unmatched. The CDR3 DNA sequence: TGTGCTAGTGGTTTGGTACTTAGCGGGGGGGCGGAAGAGACCCAGTACTTC. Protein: CASGLVLSGGAEETQYF.

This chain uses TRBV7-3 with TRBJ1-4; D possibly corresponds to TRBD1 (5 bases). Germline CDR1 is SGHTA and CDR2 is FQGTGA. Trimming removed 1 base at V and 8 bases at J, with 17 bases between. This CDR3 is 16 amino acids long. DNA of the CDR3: TGTGCCAGCAGCTTAAAGGTACGGGGGGGTCGCGAAAAACTGTTTTTT. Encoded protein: CASSLKVRGGREKLFF. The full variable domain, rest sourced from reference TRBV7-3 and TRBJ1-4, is GAGVSQTPSNKVTEKGKYVELRCDPISGHTALYWYRQSLGQGPEFLIYFQGTGAADDSGLPNDRFFAVRPEGSVSTLKIQRTERGDSAVYLCASSLKVRGGREKLFFGSGTQLSVL.

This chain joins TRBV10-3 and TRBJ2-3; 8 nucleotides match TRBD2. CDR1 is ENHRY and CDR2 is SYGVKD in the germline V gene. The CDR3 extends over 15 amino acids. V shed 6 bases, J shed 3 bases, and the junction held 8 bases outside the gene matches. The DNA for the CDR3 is TGTGCCATCAGGCCAGCGGGAGTAGGGACAGATACGCAGTATTTT. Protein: CAIRPAGVGTDTQYF.

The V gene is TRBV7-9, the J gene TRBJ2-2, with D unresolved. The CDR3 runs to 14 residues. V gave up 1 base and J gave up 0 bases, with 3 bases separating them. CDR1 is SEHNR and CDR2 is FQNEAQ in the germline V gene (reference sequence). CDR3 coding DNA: TGTGCCAGCAGCTTAGTCGCGAACACCGGGGAGCTGTTTTTT. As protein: CASSLVANTGELFF.